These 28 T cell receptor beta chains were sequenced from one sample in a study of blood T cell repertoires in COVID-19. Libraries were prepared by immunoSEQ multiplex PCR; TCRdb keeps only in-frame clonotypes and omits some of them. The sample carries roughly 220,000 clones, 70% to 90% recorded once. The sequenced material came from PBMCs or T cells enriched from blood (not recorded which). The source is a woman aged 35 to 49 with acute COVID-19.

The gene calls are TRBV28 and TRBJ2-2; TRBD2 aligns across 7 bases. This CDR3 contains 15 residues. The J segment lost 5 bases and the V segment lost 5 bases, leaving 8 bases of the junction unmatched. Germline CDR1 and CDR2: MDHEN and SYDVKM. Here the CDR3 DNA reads TGTGCCAGCAGTGCCCTGGGGAGGGGAACCGGGGAGCTGTTTTTT. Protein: CASSALGRGTGELFF.

The CDR3 coding sequence is TGTGCCAGCAGCGGTCAAGAGACCCAGTACTTC. Translating it yields CASSGQETQYF. This chain joins TRBV25-1 and TRBJ2-5; D remains unclear. CDR1 and CDR2 from the germline V gene are MGHDK and SYGVNS. CDR3 size: 11 residues. The germline V and J ends were trimmed by 6 bases and 2 bases, with 4 bases remaining between them.

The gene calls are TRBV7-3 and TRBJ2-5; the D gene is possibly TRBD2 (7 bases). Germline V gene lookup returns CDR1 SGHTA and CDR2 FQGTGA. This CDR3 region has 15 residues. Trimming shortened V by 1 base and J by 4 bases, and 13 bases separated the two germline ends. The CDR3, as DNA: TGTGCCAGCAGCTTAAATGGGGGGGGCACAGAGACCCAGTACTTC. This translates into CASSLNGGGTETQYF.

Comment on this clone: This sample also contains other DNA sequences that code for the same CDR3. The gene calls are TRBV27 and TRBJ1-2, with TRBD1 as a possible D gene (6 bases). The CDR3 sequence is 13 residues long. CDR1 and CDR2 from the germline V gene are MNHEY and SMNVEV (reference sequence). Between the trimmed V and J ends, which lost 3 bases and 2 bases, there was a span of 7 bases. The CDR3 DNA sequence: TGTGCCAGCAGTTTGACAGGAAACTATGGCTACACCTTC. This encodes CASSLTGNYGYTF.

CDR3 region: CASSEVRGQGNYQPQHF. The CDR3 bases are TGTGCCAGCAGTGAAGTTAGGGGACAGGGTAACTATCAGCCCCAGCATTTT. The V gene is TRBV2, the J gene TRBJ1-5; the match to TRBD1 covers 9 bases. Per the germline V gene, CDR1 is SNHLY and CDR2 is FYNNEI. The V segment lost 1 base and the J segment 5 bases; nucleotides outside the gene matches: 9. CDR3 length: 17 residues.

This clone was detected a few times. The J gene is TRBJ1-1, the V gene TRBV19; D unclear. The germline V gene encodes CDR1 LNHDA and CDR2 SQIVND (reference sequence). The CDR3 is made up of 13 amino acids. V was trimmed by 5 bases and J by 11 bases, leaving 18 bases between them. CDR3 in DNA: TGTGCCAGTAGTCTTTTGACACCCCCGGCGGCTTTCTTT. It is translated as CASSLLTPPAAFF.

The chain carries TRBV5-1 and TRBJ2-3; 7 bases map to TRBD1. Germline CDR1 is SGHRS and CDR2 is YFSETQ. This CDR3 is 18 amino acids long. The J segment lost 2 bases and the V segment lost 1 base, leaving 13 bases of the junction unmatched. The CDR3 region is CASSLKGATPYDTDTQYF. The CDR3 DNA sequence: TGCGCCAGCAGCTTGAAGGGGGCCACGCCGTATGACACAGATACGCAGTATTTT.

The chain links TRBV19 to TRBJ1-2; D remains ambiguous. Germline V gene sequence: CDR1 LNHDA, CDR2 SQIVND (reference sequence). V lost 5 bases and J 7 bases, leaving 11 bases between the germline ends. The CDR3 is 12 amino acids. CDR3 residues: CASSSRRSGYTF. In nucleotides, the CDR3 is TGTGCCAGTAGTTCGCGGCGAAGTGGCTACACCTTC.

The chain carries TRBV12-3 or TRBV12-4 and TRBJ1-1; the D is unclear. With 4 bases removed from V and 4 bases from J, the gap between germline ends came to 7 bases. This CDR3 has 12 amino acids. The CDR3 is CASSSWPTEAFF. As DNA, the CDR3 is TGTGCCAGCAGTTCCTGGCCCACTGAAGCTTTCTTT.

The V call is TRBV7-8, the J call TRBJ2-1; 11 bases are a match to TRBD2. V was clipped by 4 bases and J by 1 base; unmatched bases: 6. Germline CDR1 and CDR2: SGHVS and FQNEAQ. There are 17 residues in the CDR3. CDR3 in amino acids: CASSSKLAGGSYNEQFF. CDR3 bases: TGTGCCAGCAGCTCGAAATTAGCGGGGGGGTCCTACAATGAGCAGTTCTTC.

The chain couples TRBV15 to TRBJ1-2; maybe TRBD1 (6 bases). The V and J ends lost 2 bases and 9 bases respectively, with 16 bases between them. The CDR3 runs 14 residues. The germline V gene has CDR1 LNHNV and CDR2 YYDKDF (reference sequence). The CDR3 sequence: CATSRNRGGLSYTF. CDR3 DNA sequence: TGTGCCACCAGCAGAAATAGGGGGGGGCTTAGCTACACCTTC.

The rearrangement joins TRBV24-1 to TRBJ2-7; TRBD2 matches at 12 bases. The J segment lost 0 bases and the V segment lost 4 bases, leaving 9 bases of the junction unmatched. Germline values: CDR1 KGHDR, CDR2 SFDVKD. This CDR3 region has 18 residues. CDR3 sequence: CATSDRGLAGPYSYEQYV. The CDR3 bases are TGTGCCACCAGTGACCGAGGACTAGCGGGGCCATACTCCTACGAGCAGTACGTC.

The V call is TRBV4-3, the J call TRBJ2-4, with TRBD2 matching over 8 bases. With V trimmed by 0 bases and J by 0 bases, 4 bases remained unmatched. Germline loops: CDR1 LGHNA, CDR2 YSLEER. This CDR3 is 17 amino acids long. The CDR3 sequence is CASSQETGGLAKNIQYF. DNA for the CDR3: TGCGCCAGCAGCCAAGAAACGGGGGGGCTAGCCAAAAACATTCAGTACTTC.

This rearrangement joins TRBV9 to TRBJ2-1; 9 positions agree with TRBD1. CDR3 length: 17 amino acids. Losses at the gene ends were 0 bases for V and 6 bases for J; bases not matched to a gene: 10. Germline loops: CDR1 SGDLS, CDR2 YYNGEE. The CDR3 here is CASSVAPRDRVPNEQFF. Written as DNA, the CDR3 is TGTGCCAGCAGCGTAGCACCTCGGGACAGGGTACCCAATGAGCAGTTCTTC.

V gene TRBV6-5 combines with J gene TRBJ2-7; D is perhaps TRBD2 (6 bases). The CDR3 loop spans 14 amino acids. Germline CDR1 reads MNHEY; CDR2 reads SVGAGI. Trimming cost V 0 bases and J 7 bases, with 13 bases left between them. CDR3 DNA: TGTGCCAGCAGTTACTCGATAACCGCGGGGGAGCAGTACGTC. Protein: CASSYSITAGEQYV.

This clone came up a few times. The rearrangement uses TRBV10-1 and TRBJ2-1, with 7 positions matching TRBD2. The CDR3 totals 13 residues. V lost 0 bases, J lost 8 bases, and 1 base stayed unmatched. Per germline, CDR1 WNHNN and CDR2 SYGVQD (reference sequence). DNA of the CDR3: TGCGCCAGCAGTGAGTCTGGGAGGGATGAGCAGTTCTTC. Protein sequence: CASSESGRDEQFF.

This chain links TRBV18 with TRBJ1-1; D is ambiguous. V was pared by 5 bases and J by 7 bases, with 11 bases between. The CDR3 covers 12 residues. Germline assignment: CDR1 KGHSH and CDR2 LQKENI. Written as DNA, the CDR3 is TGTGCCAGCTCAAGCGCGGGAAATGAAGCTTTCTTT. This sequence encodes CASSSAGNEAFF. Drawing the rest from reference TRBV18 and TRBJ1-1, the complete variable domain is NAGVMQNPRHLVRRRGQEARLRCSPMKGHSHVYWYRQLPEEGLKFMVYLQKENIIDESGMPKERFSAEFPKEGPSILRIQQVVRGDSAAYFCASSSAGNEAFFGQGTRLTVV.

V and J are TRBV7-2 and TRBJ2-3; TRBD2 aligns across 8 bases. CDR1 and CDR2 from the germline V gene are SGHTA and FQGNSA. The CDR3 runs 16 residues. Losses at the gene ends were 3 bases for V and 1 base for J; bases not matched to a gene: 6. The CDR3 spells CASSLAGGVGTDTQYF. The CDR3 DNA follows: TGTGCCAGCAGCTTGGCGGGGGGTGTCGGCACAGATACGCAGTATTTT.

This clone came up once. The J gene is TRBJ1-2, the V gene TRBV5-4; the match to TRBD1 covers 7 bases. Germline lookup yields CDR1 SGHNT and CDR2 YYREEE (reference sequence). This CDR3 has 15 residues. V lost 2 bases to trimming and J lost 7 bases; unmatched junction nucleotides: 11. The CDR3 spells CASSLTEGAVSGYTF. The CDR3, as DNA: TGTGCCAGCAGCTTAACCGAGGGGGCCGTCAGTGGCTACACCTTC.

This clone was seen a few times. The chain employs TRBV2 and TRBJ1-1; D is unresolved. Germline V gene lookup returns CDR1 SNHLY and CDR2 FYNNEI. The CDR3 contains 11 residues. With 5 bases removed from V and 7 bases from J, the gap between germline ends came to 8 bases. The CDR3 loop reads CASSPRGEAFF. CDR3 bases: TGTGCCAGCAGTCCGCGGGGTGAAGCTTTCTTT.

As DNA, the CDR3 is TGTGCCAGTCTCCTAGGCCCGGGACTGAACTATGGCTACACCTTC. It translates to CASLLGPGLNYGYTF. This sequence joins TRBV6-5 and TRBJ1-2, with a tentative D call TRBD1 (5 bases). V gave up 9 bases and J gave up 2 bases, with 19 bases separating them. The CDR3 is 15 residues long. The germline CDR1 and CDR2 sequences are MNHEY and SVGAGI.

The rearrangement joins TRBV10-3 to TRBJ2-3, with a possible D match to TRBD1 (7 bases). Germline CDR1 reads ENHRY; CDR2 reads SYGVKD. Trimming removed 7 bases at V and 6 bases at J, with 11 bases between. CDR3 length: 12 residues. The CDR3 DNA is TGTGCCATCAATTCAGGGGGGGATACGCAGTATTTT. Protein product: CAINSGGDTQYF.

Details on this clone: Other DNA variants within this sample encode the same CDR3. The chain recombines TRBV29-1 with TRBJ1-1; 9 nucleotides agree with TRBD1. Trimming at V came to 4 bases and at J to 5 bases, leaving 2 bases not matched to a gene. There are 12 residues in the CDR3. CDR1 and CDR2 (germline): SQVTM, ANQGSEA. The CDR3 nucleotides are TGCAGCGTTGGACAGGGGGGGACTGAAGCTTTCTTT. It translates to CSVGQGGTEAFF. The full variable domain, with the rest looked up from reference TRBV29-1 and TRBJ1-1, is SAVISQKPSRDICQRGTSLTIQCQVDSQVTMMFWYRQQPGQSLTLIATANQGSEATYESGFVIDKFPISRPNLTFSTLTVSNMSPEDSSIYLCSVGQGGTEAFFGQGTRLTVV.

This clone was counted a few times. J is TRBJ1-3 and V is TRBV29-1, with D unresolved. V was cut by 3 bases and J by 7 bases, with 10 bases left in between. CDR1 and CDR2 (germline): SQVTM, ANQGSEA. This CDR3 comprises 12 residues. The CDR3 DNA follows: TGCAGCGTTGAGAAAAACGGTAACACCATATATTTT. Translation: CSVEKNGNTIYF.

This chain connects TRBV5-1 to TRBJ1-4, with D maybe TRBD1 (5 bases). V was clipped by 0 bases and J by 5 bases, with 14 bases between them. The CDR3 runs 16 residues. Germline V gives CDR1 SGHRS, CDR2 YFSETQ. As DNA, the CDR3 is TGCGCCAGCAGCTTGGTGTCAGGGCCGTCCAATGAAAAACTGTTTTTT. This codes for CASSLVSGPSNEKLFF.

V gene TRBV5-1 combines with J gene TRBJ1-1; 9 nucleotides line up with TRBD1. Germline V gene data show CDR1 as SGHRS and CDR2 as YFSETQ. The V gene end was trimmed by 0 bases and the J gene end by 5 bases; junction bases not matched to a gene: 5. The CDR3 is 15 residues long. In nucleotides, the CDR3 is TGCGCCAGCAGCTTGGCGTTGACAGGGGGTACTGAAGCTTTCTTT. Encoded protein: CASSLALTGGTEAFF.

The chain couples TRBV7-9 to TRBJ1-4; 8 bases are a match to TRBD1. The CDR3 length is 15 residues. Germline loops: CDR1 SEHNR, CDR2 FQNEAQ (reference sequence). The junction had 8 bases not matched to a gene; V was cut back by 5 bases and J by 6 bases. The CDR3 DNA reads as TGTGCCAGCAGCCTTTCGGACAGGGCCGATGAAAAACTGTTTTTT. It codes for CASSLSDRADEKLFF.

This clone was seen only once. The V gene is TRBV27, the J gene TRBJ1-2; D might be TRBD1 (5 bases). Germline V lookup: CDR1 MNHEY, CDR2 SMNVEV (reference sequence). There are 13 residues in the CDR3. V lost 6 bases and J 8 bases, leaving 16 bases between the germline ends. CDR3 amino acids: CASSPTRHRGYTF. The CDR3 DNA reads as TGTGCCAGCAGCCCCACGCGGCACAGGGGCTACACCTTC.